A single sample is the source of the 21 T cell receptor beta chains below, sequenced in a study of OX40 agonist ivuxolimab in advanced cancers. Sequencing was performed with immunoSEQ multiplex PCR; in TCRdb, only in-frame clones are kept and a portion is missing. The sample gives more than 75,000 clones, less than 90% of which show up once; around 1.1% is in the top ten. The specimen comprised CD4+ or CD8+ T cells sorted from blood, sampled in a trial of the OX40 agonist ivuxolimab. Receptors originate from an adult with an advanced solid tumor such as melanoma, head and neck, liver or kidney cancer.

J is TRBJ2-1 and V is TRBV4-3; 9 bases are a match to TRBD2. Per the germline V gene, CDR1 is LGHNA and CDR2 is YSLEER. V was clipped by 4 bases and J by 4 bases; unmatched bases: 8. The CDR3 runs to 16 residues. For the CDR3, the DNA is TGCGCCAGCAGCCCAAGACTAGCGGACACTTACAATGAGCAGTTCTTC. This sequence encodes CASSPRLADTYNEQFF.

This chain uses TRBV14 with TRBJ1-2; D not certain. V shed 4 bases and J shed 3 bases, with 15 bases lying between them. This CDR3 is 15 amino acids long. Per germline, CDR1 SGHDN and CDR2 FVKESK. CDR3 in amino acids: CASSPSGVRDYGYTF. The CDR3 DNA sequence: TGTGCCAGCAGCCCCAGCGGGGTGAGGGACTATGGCTACACCTTC.

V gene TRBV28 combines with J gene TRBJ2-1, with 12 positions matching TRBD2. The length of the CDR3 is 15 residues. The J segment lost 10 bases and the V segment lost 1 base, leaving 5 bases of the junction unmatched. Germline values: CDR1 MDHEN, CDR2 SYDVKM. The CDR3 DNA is TGTGCCAGCAGTTTATCGCTAGCGGGGGGGCGGGAGCAGTTCTTC. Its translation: CASSLSLAGGREQFF.

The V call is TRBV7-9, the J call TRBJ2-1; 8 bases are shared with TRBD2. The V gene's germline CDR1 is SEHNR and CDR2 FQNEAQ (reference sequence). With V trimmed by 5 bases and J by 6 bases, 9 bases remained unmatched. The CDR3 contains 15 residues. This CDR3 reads CASSLYGGALNEQFF. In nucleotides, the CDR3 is TGTGCCAGCAGCCTTTACGGGGGGGCCCTCAATGAGCAGTTCTTC.

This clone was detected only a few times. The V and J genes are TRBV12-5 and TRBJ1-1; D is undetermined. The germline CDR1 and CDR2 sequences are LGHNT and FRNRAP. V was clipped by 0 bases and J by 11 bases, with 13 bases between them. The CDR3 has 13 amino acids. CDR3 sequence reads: CASGLVQRGWAFF. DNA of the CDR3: TGTGCTAGTGGTTTGGTACAACGGGGTTGGGCTTTCTTT.

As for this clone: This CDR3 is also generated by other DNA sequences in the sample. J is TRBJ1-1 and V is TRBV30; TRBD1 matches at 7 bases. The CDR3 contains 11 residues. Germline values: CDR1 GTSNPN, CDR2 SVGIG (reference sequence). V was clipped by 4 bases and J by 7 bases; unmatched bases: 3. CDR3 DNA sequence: TGTGCCTGGAACAGGGGATTTGAAGCTTTCTTT. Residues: CAWNRGFEAFF.

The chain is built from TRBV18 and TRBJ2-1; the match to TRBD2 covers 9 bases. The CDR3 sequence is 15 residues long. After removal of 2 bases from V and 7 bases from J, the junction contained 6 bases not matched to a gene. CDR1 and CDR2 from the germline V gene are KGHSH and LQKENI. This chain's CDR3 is CASSPAGTSRNEQFF. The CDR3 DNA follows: TGTGCCAGCTCACCAGCCGGGACTAGCAGGAATGAGCAGTTCTTC.

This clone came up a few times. CDR3 amino acids: CASTPSKGRANTGELFF. The CDR3 region has the DNA TGTGCCAGCACCCCTAGCAAGGGACGGGCGAACACCGGGGAGCTGTTTTTT. The chain recombines TRBV7-2 with TRBJ2-2, with D perhaps being TRBD1 or TRBD2 (5 bases each). The CDR3 consists of 17 residues. V was cut by 7 bases and J by 0 bases, with 18 bases left in between. CDR1 SGHTA and CDR2 FQGNSA come from the germline V gene.

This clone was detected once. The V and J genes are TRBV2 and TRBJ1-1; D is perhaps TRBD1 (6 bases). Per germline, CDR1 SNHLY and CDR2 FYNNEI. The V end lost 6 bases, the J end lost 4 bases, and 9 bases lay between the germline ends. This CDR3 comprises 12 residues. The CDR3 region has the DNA TGTGCCAGCAGGTCAGGGGCCACTGAAGCTTTCTTT. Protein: CASRSGATEAFF.

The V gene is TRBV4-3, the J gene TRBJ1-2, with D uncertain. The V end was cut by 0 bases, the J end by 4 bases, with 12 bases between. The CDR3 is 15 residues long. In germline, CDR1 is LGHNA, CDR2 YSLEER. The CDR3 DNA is TGCGCCAGCAGCCAAGATGGACCAGCCACCTATGGCTACACCTTC. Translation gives CASSQDGPATYGYTF.

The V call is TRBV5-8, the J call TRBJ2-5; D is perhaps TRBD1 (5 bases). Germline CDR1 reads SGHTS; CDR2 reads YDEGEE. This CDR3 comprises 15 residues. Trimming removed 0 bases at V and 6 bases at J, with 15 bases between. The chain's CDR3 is CASSLGTSERKTQYF. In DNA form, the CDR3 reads TGTGCCAGCAGCTTGGGGACATCGGAACGGAAGACCCAGTACTTC.

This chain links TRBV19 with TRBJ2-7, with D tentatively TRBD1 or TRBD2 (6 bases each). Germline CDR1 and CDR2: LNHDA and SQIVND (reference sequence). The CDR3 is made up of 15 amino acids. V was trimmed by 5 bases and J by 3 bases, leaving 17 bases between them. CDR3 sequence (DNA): TGTGCCAGTAGTGGGGGGCTTACTGGGCTCTACGAGCAGTACTTC. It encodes CASSGGLTGLYEQYF.

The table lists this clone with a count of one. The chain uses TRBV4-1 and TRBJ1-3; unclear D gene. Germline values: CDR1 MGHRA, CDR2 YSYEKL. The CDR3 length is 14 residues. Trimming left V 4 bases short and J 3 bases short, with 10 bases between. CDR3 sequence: CASSPTPFGNTIYF. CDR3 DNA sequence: TGCGCCAGCAGCCCGACACCTTTTGGAAACACCATATATTTT.

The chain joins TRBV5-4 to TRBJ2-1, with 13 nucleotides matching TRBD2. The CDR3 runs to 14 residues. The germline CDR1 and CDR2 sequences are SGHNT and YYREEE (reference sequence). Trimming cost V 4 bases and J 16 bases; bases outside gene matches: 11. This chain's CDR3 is CASSTTSGGAFGFF. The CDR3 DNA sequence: TGTGCCAGCAGCACTACTAGCGGGGGGGCCTTCGGTTTCTTC.

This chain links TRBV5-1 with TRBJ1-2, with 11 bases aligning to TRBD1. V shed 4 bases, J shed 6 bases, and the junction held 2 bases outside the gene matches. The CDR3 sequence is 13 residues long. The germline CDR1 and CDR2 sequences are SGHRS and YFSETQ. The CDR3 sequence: CASSKGQGDGYTF. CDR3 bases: TGCGCCAGCAGCAAGGGACAGGGGGATGGCTACACCTTC. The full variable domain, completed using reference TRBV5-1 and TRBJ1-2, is KAGVTQTPRYLIKTRGQQVTLSCSPISGHRSVSWYQQTPGQGLQFLFEYFSETQRNKGNFPGRFSGRQFSNSRSEMNVSTLELGDSALYLCASSKGQGDGYTFGSGTRLTVV.

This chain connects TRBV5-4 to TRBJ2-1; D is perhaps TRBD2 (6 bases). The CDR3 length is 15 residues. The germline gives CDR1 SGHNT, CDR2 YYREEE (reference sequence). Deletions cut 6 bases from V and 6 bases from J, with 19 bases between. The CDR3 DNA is TGTGCCAGCACCGCTCTAGCGAACCCCTCCAATGAGCAGTTCTTC. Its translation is CASTALANPSNEQFF.

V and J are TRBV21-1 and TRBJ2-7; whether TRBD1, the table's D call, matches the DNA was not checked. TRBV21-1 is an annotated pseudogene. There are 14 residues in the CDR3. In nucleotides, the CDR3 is TGTGCCAGCAGCAAATCGACAGGGGGAGTCGAGCAGTACGTC. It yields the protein CASSKSTGGVEQYV.

In nucleotides, the CDR3 is TGTGCCAGCAGCTTAGTCACAGGGGGCATCTCTGGGGCCAACGTCCTGACTTTC. This translates into CASSLVTGGISGANVLTF. The V gene is TRBV7-2, the J gene TRBJ2-6; 9 nucleotides line up with TRBD1. Trimming at V came to 1 base and at J to 0 bases, leaving 4 bases not matched to a gene. The CDR3 covers 18 residues. The germline CDR1 and CDR2 sequences are SGHTA and FQGNSA.

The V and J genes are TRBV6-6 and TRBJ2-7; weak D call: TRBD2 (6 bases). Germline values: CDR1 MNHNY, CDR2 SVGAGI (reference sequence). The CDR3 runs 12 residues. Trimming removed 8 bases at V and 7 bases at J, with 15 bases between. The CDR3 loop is CASSSGGKEQYV. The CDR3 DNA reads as TGTGCCAGCTCCAGCGGAGGGAAGGAGCAGTACGTC.

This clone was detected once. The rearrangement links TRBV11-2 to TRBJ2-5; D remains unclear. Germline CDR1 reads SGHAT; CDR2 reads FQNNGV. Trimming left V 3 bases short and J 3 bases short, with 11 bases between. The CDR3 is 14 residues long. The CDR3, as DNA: TGTGCCAGCAGCTTGGAGCCCAGTAAAGAGACCCAGTACTTC. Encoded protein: CASSLEPSKETQYF.

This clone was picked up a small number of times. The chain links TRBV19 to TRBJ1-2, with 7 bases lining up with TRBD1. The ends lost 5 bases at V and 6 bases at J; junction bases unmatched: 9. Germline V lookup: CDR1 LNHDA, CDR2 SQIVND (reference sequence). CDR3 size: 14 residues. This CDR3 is CASSPTDRVDGYTF. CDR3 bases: TGTGCCAGTAGTCCTACCGACAGGGTGGATGGCTACACCTTC.